A single sample is the source of the 31 T cell receptor beta chains below, sequenced in a study of shared clonotypes between healthy human individuals. Clones were sequenced by immunoSEQ multiplex PCR, and TCRdb holds only the in-frame ones, with some missing. The repertoire holds 2 million to 2.5 million clones, 90% to 96% seen once, with approximately 0.13% in the top ten. The specimen was naive CD4+ T cells sorted from blood. The subset here: CD45RA+ positively selected. These receptors originate from a man between 18 and 29 years old in good health.

The rearrangement joins TRBV28 to TRBJ1-2; a weak D match, TRBD1 (5 bases). V was pared by 6 bases and J by 4 bases, with 15 bases between. Germline lookup yields CDR1 MDHEN and CDR2 SYDVKM. The CDR3 extends over 14 amino acids. This chain's CDR3 is CASRTPGGPYGYTF. In DNA, the CDR3 is TGTGCCAGCAGAACGCCGGGGGGACCCTATGGCTACACCTTC.

V and J are TRBV5-4 and TRBJ2-6, with D hard to call. The ends were cut back, 1 base at V and 2 bases at J, with 4 bases in the middle. Per germline, CDR1 SGHNT and CDR2 YYREEE (reference sequence). CDR3 size: 14 residues. CDR3 protein: CASSLKAGANVLTF. CDR3 bases: TGTGCCAGCAGCTTGAAGGCTGGGGCCAACGTCCTGACTTTC. Filled out from reference TRBV5-4 and TRBJ2-6, the complete variable domain reads ETGVTQSPTHLIKTRGQQVTLRCSSQSGHNTVSWYQQALGQGPQFIFQYYREEENGRGNFPPRFSGLQFPNYSSELNVNALELDDSALYLCASSLKAGANVLTFGAGSRLTVL.

Remarks on this clone: The sample contains more than one DNA sequence encoding this CDR3. The V and J genes are TRBV10-3 and TRBJ1-2; TRBD1 aligns across 8 bases. CDR3 length equals 13 residues. Germline-derived CDR1 and CDR2 are ENHRY and SYGVKD. Trimming removed 2 bases from V and 4 bases from J; junction bases left unmatched: 0. The CDR3 coding sequence is TGTGCCATCAGTGAGGACAGGGGCTATGGCTACACCTTC. Translated: CAISEDRGYGYTF.

J is TRBJ1-2 and V is TRBV5-6, with 7 nucleotides matching TRBD1. CDR1 is SGHDT and CDR2 is YYEEEE in the germline V gene. V trimming: 3 bases; J trimming: 3 bases; junction bases outside the gene matches: 8. There are 15 residues in the CDR3. CDR3 in DNA: TGTGCCAGCAGCTCATTAGACAGGGACGACTATGGCTACACCTTC. It is translated as CASSSLDRDDYGYTF.

The sample holds one count of this clone. V and J are TRBV11-3 and TRBJ2-2; 8 nucleotides match TRBD1. Germline V gives CDR1 SGHNT, CDR2 YENEEA. The CDR3 runs to 15 residues. Trimming took 5 bases from V and 4 from J; bases not matched to a gene: 6. CDR3 DNA sequence: TGTGCCAGCAGCCATGGACAGGGAGTCACCGGGGAGCTGTTTTTT. Encoded protein: CASSHGQGVTGELFF. The whole variable domain, filled in from reference TRBV11-3 and TRBJ2-2, reads EAGVVQSPRYKIIEKKQPVAFWCNPISGHNTLYWYLQNLGQGPELLIRYENEEAVDDSQLPKDRFSAERLKGVDSTLKIQPAELGDSAVYLCASSHGQGVTGELFFGEGSRLTVL.

The chain carries TRBV7-3 and TRBJ2-1; 11 bases are shared with TRBD2. V dropped 4 bases and J dropped 3; count of bases not matched to a gene: 5. The CDR3 runs to 16 residues. From germline, CDR1 is SGHTA and CDR2 FQGTGA. The DNA for the CDR3 is TGTGCCAGCAGCTCACTAGCGGGGGCTTTCTACAATGAGCAGTTCTTC. This sequence encodes CASSSLAGAFYNEQFF.

The rearrangement joins TRBV28 to TRBJ1-2; TRBD1 might be the D (5 bases). Germline lookup yields CDR1 MDHEN and CDR2 SYDVKM. The V end was cut by 8 bases, the J end by 9 bases, with 10 bases between. The CDR3 consists of 10 residues. The CDR3 DNA is TGTGCCAGCCGGGACTACAGCTACACCTTC. Encoded protein: CASRDYSYTF.

The chain carries TRBV6-6 and TRBJ1-5; D might be TRBD1 (5 bases). The ends were cut back, 7 bases at V and 3 bases at J, with 10 bases in the middle. CDR1 is MNHNY and CDR2 is SVGAGI in the germline V gene (reference sequence). The CDR3 is made up of 13 amino acids. The CDR3 nucleotides read TGTGCCAGCATCGACAGTTCCAATCAGCCCCAGCATTTT. Translated: CASIDSSNQPQHF.

This chain links TRBV7-6 with TRBJ2-7; 11 nucleotides agree with TRBD2. With V trimmed by 1 base and J by 5 bases, 10 bases remained unmatched. The CDR3 runs 17 residues. Germline V gene data show CDR1 as SGHVS and CDR2 as FNYEAQ. The DNA for the CDR3 is TGTGCCAGCAGCTTAGGCCCGGCTAGCGGGAGGCGGGACGAGCAGTACTTC. Its translation: CASSLGPASGRRDEQYF.

V gene TRBV18 combines with J gene TRBJ2-1, with 7 bases identical to TRBD1. With 2 bases clipped from V and 5 bases from J, the junction kept 9 bases outside the gene matches. This CDR3 is built from 16 residues. Per germline, CDR1 KGHSH and CDR2 LQKENI. CDR3 DNA: TGTGCCAGCTCACCAGATGACAGGGACCTCAACAATGAGCAGTTCTTC. It is translated as CASSPDDRDLNNEQFF.

The rearrangement links TRBV5-1 to TRBJ1-1; 9 bases align to TRBD1. J gave up 7 bases and V 0 bases, and 4 bases lay outside the gene matches. The CDR3 is made up of 14 amino acids. The germline V gene has CDR1 SGHRS and CDR2 YFSETQ. CDR3 loop: CASSLEDRGSEAFF. The CDR3 DNA reads TGCGCCAGCAGCTTGGAGGACAGGGGAAGTGAAGCTTTCTTT.

The gene calls are TRBV5-1 and TRBJ1-6; 9 bases match TRBD1. CDR1 is SGHRS, CDR2 YFSETQ, per germline. V shed 3 bases and J 9 bases; nucleotides not matched to a gene: 10. CDR3 length: 16 residues. CDR3 residues: CASSSGQGGGSSPLHF. The DNA of the CDR3 is TGCGCCAGCAGCTCGGGACAGGGCGGAGGTTCTTCACCCCTCCACTTT. The full variable domain, with the rest looked up from reference TRBV5-1 and TRBJ1-6, is KAGVTQTPRYLIKTRGQQVTLSCSPISGHRSVSWYQQTPGQGLQFLFEYFSETQRNKGNFPGRFSGRQFSNSRSEMNVSTLELGDSALYLCASSSGQGGGSSPLHFGNGTRLTVT.

The rearrangement links TRBV30 to TRBJ2-7; no clear D gene. The germline V gene has CDR1 GTSNPN and CDR2 SVGIG (reference sequence). Trimming shortened V by 2 bases and J by 5 bases, and 19 bases separated the two germline ends. The CDR3 length is 15 residues. For the CDR3, the DNA is TGTGCCTGGAGTACGGTTCCTGAAGGGCCAAACGAGCAGTACTTC. Translation: CAWSTVPEGPNEQYF.

The chain uses TRBV2 and TRBJ1-1, with TRBD1 matching over 8 bases. V dropped 5 bases and J dropped 6; count of bases not matched to a gene: 8. The CDR3 extends over 14 amino acids. The germline gives CDR1 SNHLY, CDR2 FYNNEI. Here the CDR3 DNA reads TGTGCCAGCAGTATCTTAGACAGGGGAGCTGAAGCTTTCTTT. The encoded protein is CASSILDRGAEAFF.

The chain recombines TRBV4-1 with TRBJ2-7, with D unresolved. The length of the CDR3 is 15 residues. Deletions cut 1 base from V and 0 bases from J, with 10 bases between. Germline V gene sequence: CDR1 MGHRA, CDR2 YSYEKL. CDR3 loop: CASSQVQQSSYEQYF. For the CDR3, the DNA is TGCGCCAGCAGCCAAGTACAGCAGAGCTCCTACGAGCAGTACTTC.

This chain's CDR3 is CASSLSGGLIDTQYF. The CDR3 bases are TGTGCCAGCAGTTTATCCGGGGGCCTCATCGATACGCAGTATTTT. This chain links TRBV27 with TRBJ2-3, with D perhaps assigned TRBD1 or TRBD2 (6 bases each). The CDR3 spans 15 residues. Germline V gives CDR1 MNHEY, CDR2 SMNVEV (reference sequence). Trimming shortened V by 0 bases and J by 6 bases, and 13 bases separated the two germline ends.

V gene TRBV6-1 combines with J gene TRBJ1-2, with unresolved D. Looked up from germline, CDR1 is MNHNS and CDR2 is SASEGT. The V and J ends lost 7 bases and 0 bases respectively, with 15 bases between them. The length of the CDR3 is 15 residues. The CDR3 is CASIEGSNTNYGYTF. The DNA of the CDR3 is TGTGCCAGCATCGAAGGGAGCAATACTAACTATGGCTACACCTTC.

V gene TRBV6-1 combines with J gene TRBJ2-7, with D perhaps matching TRBD1 or TRBD2 (5 bases each). CDR3 length: 15 amino acids. V was pared by 4 bases and J by 3 bases, with 16 bases between. Germline values: CDR1 MNHNS, CDR2 SASEGT. As DNA, the CDR3 is TGTGCCAGCAGTGTTCTCAGGGACCCTAGCTACGAGCAGTACTTC. Protein product: CASSVLRDPSYEQYF.

The gene calls are TRBV4-1 and TRBJ1-3; D is unresolved. This CDR3 spans 17 amino acids. V was cut by 1 base and J by 1 base, with 14 bases left in between. Germline loops: CDR1 MGHRA, CDR2 YSYEKL. CDR3 sequence: CASSQGTSWISGNTIYF. The CDR3 bases are TGCGCCAGCAGCCAAGGCACGTCCTGGATATCTGGAAACACCATATATTTT.

About this clone itself: The sample holds other DNA sequences that translate to the same CDR3. This chain links TRBV6-5 with TRBJ1-6, with TRBD1 identical over 7 bases. The CDR3 length is 12 residues. Losses at the gene ends were 5 bases for V and 10 bases for J; bases not matched to a gene: 2. The germline gives CDR1 MNHEY, CDR2 SVGAGI. In DNA, the CDR3 is TGTGCCAGCAGTGACAGGGACTCACCCCTCCACTTT. Translated: CASSDRDSPLHF.

This clone was observed once. The genes are TRBV5-1 and TRBJ2-3, with D perhaps TRBD2 (5 bases). Trimming took off 5 bases at V and 2 bases at J, with 12 bases between the two ends. This CDR3 region has 14 residues. The germline gives CDR1 SGHRS, CDR2 YFSETQ. CDR3 nucleotides: TGCGCCAGCAGGCTCTTCGGGGACACAGATACGCAGTATTTT. It specifies CASRLFGDTDTQYF.

About this clone itself: The sample holds other DNA sequences that translate to the same CDR3. The rearrangement uses TRBV30 and TRBJ2-7, with 10 bases identical to TRBD1. CDR1 and CDR2 (germline): GTSNPN, SVGIG (reference sequence). J was trimmed by 3 bases and V by 3 bases; bases with no gene match: 2. This CDR3 region has 13 residues. CDR3 DNA sequence: TGTGCCTGGAGCCGGGACAGGGGCTACGAGCAGTACTTC. It encodes CAWSRDRGYEQYF.

This clone was detected a few times. The V gene is TRBV30, the J gene TRBJ1-2; D remains unclear. V lost 2 bases and J lost 8, with 21 bases in between. In germline, CDR1 is GTSNPN, CDR2 SVGIG (reference sequence). The CDR3 has 15 amino acids. CDR3 nucleotides: TGTGCCTGGAGTCCCGATGATCCCGCCCCAAAGGGCTACACCTTC. As protein: CAWSPDDPAPKGYTF.

This sequence joins TRBV4-1 and TRBJ2-5, with unresolved D. This CDR3 comprises 13 residues. The germline V gene has CDR1 MGHRA and CDR2 YSYEKL. Trimming shortened V by 2 bases and J by 2 bases, and 6 bases separated the two germline ends. CDR3 sequence (DNA): TGCGCCAGCAGCCAATGGCAGCAAGAGACCCAGTACTTC. Protein product: CASSQWQQETQYF.

The V and J genes are TRBV28 and TRBJ2-2, with 7 bases matching TRBD1. This CDR3 has 15 residues. Germline lookup yields CDR1 MDHEN and CDR2 SYDVKM. The V gene end was trimmed by 3 bases and the J gene end by 3 bases; junction bases not matched to a gene: 4. CDR3 protein: CASSFRDRHTGELFF. In DNA, the CDR3 is TGTGCCAGCAGTTTCCGGGACAGACACACCGGGGAGCTGTTTTTT.

The chain uses TRBV29-1 and TRBJ1-3, with 8 bases identical to TRBD1. The CDR3 consists of 14 residues. V shed 5 bases, J shed 2 bases, and the junction held 5 bases outside the gene matches. Germline V gene lookup returns CDR1 SQVTM and CDR2 ANQGSEA. The CDR3 nucleotides read TGCAGCGTTAAAGTGGACAGGGCTGGAAACACCATATATTTT. Translated: CSVKVDRAGNTIYF.

The rearrangement links TRBV27 to TRBJ1-5; D is perhaps TRBD1 (6 bases). V lost 10 bases and J lost 4, with 29 bases in between. CDR3 length: 18 residues. Germline CDR1 and CDR2: MNHEY and SMNVEV (reference sequence). This CDR3 reads CATPIRNGWDTQNQPQHF. CDR3 nucleotides: TGTGCCACCCCCATCCGGAACGGGTGGGACACACAAAATCAGCCCCAGCATTTT.

The chain joins TRBV7-2 to TRBJ2-7, with D maybe TRBD2 (6 bases). The CDR3 covers 15 residues. V shed 3 bases and J shed 7 bases, with 19 bases lying between them. The germline gives CDR1 SGHTA, CDR2 FQGNSA. CDR3 DNA: TGTGCCAGCAGCTTCCCCCTTAACGGGAGAGGTGAGCAGTACTTC. Its translation: CASSFPLNGRGEQYF.

About this clone itself: One junction end disagrees with the germline gene, perhaps due to a read error. The chain carries TRBV6-6 and TRBJ2-7, with a tentative D call TRBD2 (6 bases). This CDR3 spans 12 amino acids. Germline V gene data show CDR1 as MNHNY and CDR2 as SVGAGI (reference sequence). This CDR3 reads CASSSTSRDCLF. Here the CDR3 DNA reads TGTGCCAGCAGTTCTACTTCCCGGGACTGCCTCTTC.

The chain couples TRBV7-9 to TRBJ2-1, with D possibly matching TRBD1 (6 bases). The germline CDR1 and CDR2 sequences are SEHNR and FQNEAQ (reference sequence). This CDR3 has 16 amino acids. Trimming cost V 2 bases and J 5 bases, with 16 bases left between them. In nucleotides, the CDR3 is TGTGCCAGCAGCTTACCGGGCAGGGGTCGGAACAATGAGCAGTTCTTC. It yields the protein CASSLPGRGRNNEQFF.

DNA of the CDR3: TGTGCCAGCAGCTTCGGACCCCCCGGTACGCAGTATTTT. Its translation is CASSFGPPGTQYF. This chain connects TRBV7-2 to TRBJ2-3; D remains ambiguous. The CDR3 has 13 residues. From germline, CDR1 is SGHTA and CDR2 FQGNSA. Trimming left V 3 bases short and J 8 bases short, with 12 bases between.